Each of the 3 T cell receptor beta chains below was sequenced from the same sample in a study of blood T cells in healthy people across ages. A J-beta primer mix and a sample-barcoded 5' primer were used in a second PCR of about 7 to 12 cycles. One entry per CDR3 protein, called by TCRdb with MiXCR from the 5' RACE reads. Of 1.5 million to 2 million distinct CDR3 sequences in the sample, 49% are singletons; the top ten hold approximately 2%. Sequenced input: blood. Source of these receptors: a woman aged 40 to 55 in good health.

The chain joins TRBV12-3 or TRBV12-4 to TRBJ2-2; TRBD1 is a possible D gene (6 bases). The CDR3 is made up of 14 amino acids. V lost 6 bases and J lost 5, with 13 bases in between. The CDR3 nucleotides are TGTGCCAGCAGCTGGGGGCTCGGGACCGGGGAGCTGTTTTTT. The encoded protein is CASSWGLGTGELFF.

CDR3 sequence reads: CSASIPSGRAGEQFF. In DNA form, the CDR3 reads TGCAGTGCTAGCATCCCTAGCGGGAGGGCCGGTGAGCAGTTCTTC. This chain joins TRBV20-1 and TRBJ2-1; 12 nucleotides agree with TRBD2. Germline trimming cut 3 bases from V and 9 bases from J; bases unmatched to any gene: 9. CDR1 and CDR2 from the germline V gene are DFQATT and SNEGSKA (reference sequence). This CDR3 has 15 amino acids.

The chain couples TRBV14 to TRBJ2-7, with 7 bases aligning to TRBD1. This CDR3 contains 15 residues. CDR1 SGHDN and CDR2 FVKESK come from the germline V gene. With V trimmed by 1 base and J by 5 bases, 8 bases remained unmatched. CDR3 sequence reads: CASSQVGGPPHEQYF. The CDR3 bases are TGTGCCAGCAGCCAAGTAGGGGGCCCCCCCCACGAGCAGTACTTC.